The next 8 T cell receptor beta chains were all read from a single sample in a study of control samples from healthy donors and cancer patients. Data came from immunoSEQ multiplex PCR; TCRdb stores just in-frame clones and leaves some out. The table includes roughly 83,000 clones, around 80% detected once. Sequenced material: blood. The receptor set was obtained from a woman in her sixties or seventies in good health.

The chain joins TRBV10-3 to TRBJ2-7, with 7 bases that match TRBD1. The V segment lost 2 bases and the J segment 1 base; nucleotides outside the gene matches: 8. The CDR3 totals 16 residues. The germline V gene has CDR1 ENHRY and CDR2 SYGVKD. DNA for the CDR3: TGTGCCATCAGTGAGCCATCGAGGGGGCCGTCCTACGAGCAGTACTTC. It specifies CAISEPSRGPSYEQYF.

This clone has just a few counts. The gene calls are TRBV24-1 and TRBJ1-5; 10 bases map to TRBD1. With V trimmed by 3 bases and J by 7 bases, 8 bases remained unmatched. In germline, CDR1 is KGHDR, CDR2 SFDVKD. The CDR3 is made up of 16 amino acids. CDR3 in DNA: TGTGCCACCAGTGATCATAAGACAGGGGGCGGGCAGCCCCAGCATTTT. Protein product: CATSDHKTGGGQPQHF.

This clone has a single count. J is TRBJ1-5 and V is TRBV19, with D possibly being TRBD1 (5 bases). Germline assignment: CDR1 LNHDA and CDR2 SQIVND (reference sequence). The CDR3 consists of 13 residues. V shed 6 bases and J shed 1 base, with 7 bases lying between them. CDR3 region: CASRRQSNQPQHF. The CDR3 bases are TGTGCCAGTAGAAGACAGAGCAATCAGCCCCAGCATTTT.

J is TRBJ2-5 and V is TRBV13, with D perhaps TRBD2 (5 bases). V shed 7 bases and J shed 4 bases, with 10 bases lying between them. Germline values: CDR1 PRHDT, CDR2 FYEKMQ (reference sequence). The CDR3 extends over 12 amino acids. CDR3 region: CASTRGGETQYF. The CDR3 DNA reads TGTGCCAGCACCCGAGGAGGAGAGACCCAGTACTTC.

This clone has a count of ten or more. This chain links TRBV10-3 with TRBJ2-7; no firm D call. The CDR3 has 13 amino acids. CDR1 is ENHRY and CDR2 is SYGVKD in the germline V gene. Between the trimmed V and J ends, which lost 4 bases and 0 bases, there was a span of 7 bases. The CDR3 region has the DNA TGTGCCATCAGTGGTCCGTCCTCCTACGAGCAGTACTTC. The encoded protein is CAISGPSSYEQYF.

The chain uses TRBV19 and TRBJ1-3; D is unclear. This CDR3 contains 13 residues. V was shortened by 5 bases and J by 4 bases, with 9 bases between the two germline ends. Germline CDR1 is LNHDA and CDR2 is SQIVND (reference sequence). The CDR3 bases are TGTGCCAGTAGTTTCCAGACGGGAAACACCATATATTTT. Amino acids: CASSFQTGNTIYF.

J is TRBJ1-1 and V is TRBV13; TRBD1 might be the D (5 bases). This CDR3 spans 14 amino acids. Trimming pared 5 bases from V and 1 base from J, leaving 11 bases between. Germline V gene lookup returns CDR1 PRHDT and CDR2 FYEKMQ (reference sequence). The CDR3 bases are TGTGCCAGCAGCCGGCTGGGGGAGAACACTGAAGCTTTCTTT. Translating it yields CASSRLGENTEAFF.

CDR3: CASSLGQGTYGYTF. CDR3 sequence (DNA): TGTGCCAGCTCACTGGGACAGGGGACCTATGGCTACACCTTC. This chain links TRBV18 with TRBJ1-2; 10 positions match TRBD1. The trim removed 4 bases at V and 4 bases at J, leaving 3 bases unmatched. Germline V lookup: CDR1 KGHSH, CDR2 LQKENI. The CDR3 runs to 14 residues.